This T cell receptor beta chain was identified in a study of vaccination and CD4 T cells after COVID-19. Study at large: Vaccinees got either two BNT162b2 doses or two mRNA-1273 doses.

Treatment in this sample: roughly nine-day PBMC culture with coronavirus spike peptide pools or control peptides (ViraFEST assay). The CDR3 totals 13 residues. Germline CDR1 reads SQVTM; CDR2 reads ANQGSEA. V was pared by 4 bases and J by 5 bases, with 14 bases between. An Oncomine TCR Beta short-read assay was used to sequence the DNA from cultured CD4+ T cells. Genomic DNA was extracted from cultured CD4+ T cells. TCRdb used MiXCR to reprocess the PCR reads, holding one entry per CDR3 protein. Of roughly 17,000 distinct CDR3 sequences in the sample, under 25% are singletons; the top ten hold roughly 8%. As concerns this clonotype: Its specificity is unknown.

V gene TRBV29-1 combines with J gene TRBJ2-5; D is unclear. Sequencing was performed on cultured CD4+ T cells from blood. The sequence came from a human donor with COVID-19. The CDR3 sequence: CSVVRPPGETQYF. Here the CDR3 DNA reads TGCAGCGTTGTGCGACCGCCGGGCGAGACCCAGTACTTC.